This entry features one T cell receptor beta chain sequence. The protocol was immunoSEQ multiplex PCR, while the TCRdb copy is restricted to in-frame clones and leaves out a portion. This sample has some 100,000 clones; approximately 94% occur once, and the top ten carry about 2.6%. These data are taken from a study of OX40 agonist ivuxolimab in advanced cancers. CDR1 and CDR2 from the germline V gene are MNHEY and SMNVEV (reference sequence). The CDR3 length is 16 residues. The V end lost 6 bases, the J end lost 0 bases, and 12 bases lay between the germline ends. This chain links TRBV27 with TRBJ2-6; no reliable D call. This TCR was recovered from an adult with an advanced solid tumor such as melanoma, head and neck, liver or kidney cancer. The source material was CD4+ or CD8+ T cells sorted from blood, sampled in a trial of the OX40 agonist ivuxolimab. CDR3 sequence: CASSPNPDSGANVLTF. The CDR3 nucleotides are TGTGCCAGCAGCCCTAACCCCGACTCTGGGGCCAACGTCCTGACTTTC.